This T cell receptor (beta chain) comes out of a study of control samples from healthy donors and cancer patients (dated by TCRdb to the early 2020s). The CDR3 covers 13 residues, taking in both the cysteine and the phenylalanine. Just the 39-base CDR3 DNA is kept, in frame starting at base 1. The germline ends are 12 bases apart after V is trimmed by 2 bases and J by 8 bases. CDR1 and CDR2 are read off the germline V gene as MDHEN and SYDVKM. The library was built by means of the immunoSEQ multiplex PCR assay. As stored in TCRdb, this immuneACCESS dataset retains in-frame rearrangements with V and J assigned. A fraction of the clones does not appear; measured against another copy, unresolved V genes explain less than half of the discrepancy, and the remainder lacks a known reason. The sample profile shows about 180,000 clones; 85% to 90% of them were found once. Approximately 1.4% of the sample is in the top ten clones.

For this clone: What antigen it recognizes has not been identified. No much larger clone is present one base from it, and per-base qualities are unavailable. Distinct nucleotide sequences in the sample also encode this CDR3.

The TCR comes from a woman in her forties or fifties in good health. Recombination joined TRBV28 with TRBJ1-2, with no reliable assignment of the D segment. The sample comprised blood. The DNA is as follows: TGTGCCAGCAGTTTACTCGGAGGTTGGGGCTACACCTTC. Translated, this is CASSLLGGWGYTF.